Listed below are T cell receptor beta chains from one sample, sequenced in a study of shared clonotypes between healthy human individuals. Clones were sequenced by immunoSEQ multiplex PCR, and TCRdb holds only the in-frame ones, with some missing. The data hold roughly 500,000 clones, with almost 97% observed a single time. Sequenced material: naive CD4+ T cells sorted from blood. These receptors were taken from a woman aged 30 to 39 in good health. Both conserved end residues are part of each CDR3. The order of the fields is J gene, clone size, V gene, D gene, CDR3 DNA, CDR3 protein. A D gene is named only where the DNA matches it firmly. For some rows the clone size is stated as once, few or many, or as a class when expanded; others skip it.

>TRBJ2-1|.|TRBV7-9|.
TGTGCCAGCATTCCCACCTACAATGAGCAGTTCTTC
CASIPTYNEQFF
>TRBJ1-1|.|TRBV28|.
TGTGCCAGCTCGACCCGAGGACTGATTCGGGCTTTCTTT
CASSTRGLIRAFF
>TRBJ1-2|.|TRBV6-5|TRBD1
TGTGCCAGCGCCAGGGGGGAGAACTATGGCTACACCTTC
CASARGENYGYTF
>TRBJ1-5|.|TRBV28|.
TGTGCCAGCACTATCGGGAATCAGCCCCAGCATTTT
CASTIGNQPQHF
>TRBJ2-7|.|TRBV15|.
TGTGCCACCAGCAGATGGGGTACCTACGAGCAGTACTTC
CATSRWGTYEQYF
>TRBJ2-7|.|TRBV6-1|.
TGTGCCAGCAGGTTAGCGGACTCCTACGAGCAGTACTTC
CASRLADSYEQYF
>TRBJ2-1|.|TRBV5-5|.
TGTGCCAGCAGCCAGGTAGGCCCTAGACTGTTCTTC
CASSQVGPRLFF
>TRBJ1-5|few|TRBV7-3|.
TGTGCCAGCAGCTCGACAGCACAGGGGCCCCAGCATTTT
CASSSTAQGPQHF
>TRBJ2-7|.|TRBV27|TRBD1
TGTGCCAGCGGTTCGTTTGGGACAGCATCCTACGAGCAGTACTTC
CASGSFGTASYEQYF
>TRBJ2-7|once|TRBV19|TRBD2
TGTGCCAGTAAAGGGCGAGCGGGAGGACCCAGCGAGCAGTACTTC
CASKGRAGGPSEQYF
>TRBJ2-7|.|TRBV5-6|.
TGTGCCAGCAGCTTGGAGGGGGGCATCTACGAGCAGTACTTC
CASSLEGGIYEQYF
>TRBJ2-7|.|TRBV11-2|TRBD2
TGTGCCAGCAGCTTGTTTAGCGGGATCGAGCAGTACTTC
CASSLFSGIEQYF
>TRBJ1-1|.|TRBV19|.
TGTGCCAGTAGTACCCAGGGACTCAGGAATACTGAAGCTTTCTTT
CASSTQGLRNTEAFF
>TRBJ2-2|.|TRBV28|.
TGTGCCAGCAGTTTAGGTGGGGTGAACACCGGGGAGCTGTTTTTT
CASSLGGVNTGELFF
>TRBJ1-5|once|TRBV2|.
TGTGCCAGCAGTCCAAGTGGGGGAGTCAATCAGCCCCAGCATTTT
CASSPSGGVNQPQHF
>TRBJ1-5|.|TRBV30|TRBD1
TGTGCCTGGAGCGGGACAGCCAATCAGCCCCAGCATTTT
CAWSGTANQPQHF
>TRBJ2-1|.|TRBV7-9|TRBD1
TGTGCCAGCGGACCTACGGGACAGTCGGATGAGCAGTTCTTC
CASGPTGQSDEQFF
>TRBJ1-1|.|TRBV14|.
TGTGCCAGCAGCCAAGTCAGGGCAACGGGTGAAGCTTTCTTT
CASSQVRATGEAFF
>TRBJ2-7|.|TRBV20-1|.
TGCAGTGCTACACGTTACGAGCAGTACTTC
CSATRYEQYF
>TRBJ2-7|.|TRBV27|TRBD2
TGTGCCAGCAGCGGCGGACTAGCGGGTTCTACCTACGAGCAGTACTTC
CASSGGLAGSTYEQYF
>TRBJ2-5|.|TRBV19|TRBD2
TGTGCCAGTAGTATAGCCCGGGGGGAGCAGTACTTC
CASSIARGEQYF
>TRBJ1-3|.|TRBV7-2|TRBD1
TGTGCCAGCAGCTTGACAGGGGGTCCTGGAAACACCATATATTTT
CASSLTGGPGNTIYF
>TRBJ2-1|.|TRBV5-1|TRBD2
TGCGCCAGCAGCTCCGGACTAGCGGAGTACAATGAGCAGTTCTTC
CASSSGLAEYNEQFF
>TRBJ2-1|.|TRBV9|.
TGTGCCAGCAGCGTAGGGGGCGGATACAATGAGCAGTTCTTC
CASSVGGGYNEQFF
>TRBJ1-2|.|TRBV29-1|.
TGCAGCGTAGGGGATGGCTACACCTTC
CSVGDGYTF
>TRBJ2-3|.|TRBV18|.
TGTGCCAGCTCACCACGCGGCACAGATACGCAGTATTTT
CASSPRGTDTQYF
>TRBJ2-2|.|TRBV19|.
TGTGCCAGTAGTATAGCCGGGCGAGGAAACACCGGGGAGCTGTTTTTT
CASSIAGRGNTGELFF
>TRBJ2-2|.|TRBV28|TRBD1
TGTGCCAGCCGACAGGGGACGAACACCGGGGAGCTGTTTTTT
CASRQGTNTGELFF
>TRBJ1-1|.|TRBV11-2|.
TGTGCCAGCAGCTTAGATCAGGGTCTCGCTGAAGCTTTCTTT
CASSLDQGLAEAFF
>TRBJ1-3|.|TRBV5-1|TRBD1
TGCGCCAGCAGCTCAGGGGGCGCTTCGGATGGAAACACCATATATTTT
CASSSGGASDGNTIYF